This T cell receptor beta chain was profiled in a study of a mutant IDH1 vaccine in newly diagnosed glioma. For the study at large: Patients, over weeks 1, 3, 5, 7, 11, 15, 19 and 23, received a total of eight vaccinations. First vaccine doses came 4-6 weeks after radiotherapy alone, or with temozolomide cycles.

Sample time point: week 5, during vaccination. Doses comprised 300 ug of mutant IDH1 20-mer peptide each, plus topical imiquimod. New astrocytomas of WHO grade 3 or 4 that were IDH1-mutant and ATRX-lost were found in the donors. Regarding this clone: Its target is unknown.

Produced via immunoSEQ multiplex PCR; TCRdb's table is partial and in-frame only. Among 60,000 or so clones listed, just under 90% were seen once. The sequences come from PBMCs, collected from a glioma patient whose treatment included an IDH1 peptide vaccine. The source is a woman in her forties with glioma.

The DNA for the CDR3 is TGTGCCTGGAGTGAGGAGGGATATCAGCCCCAGCATTTT. Its translation is CAWSEEGYQPQHF. The chain carries TRBV30 and TRBJ1-5, with unresolved D. Trimming removed 1 base at V and 5 bases at J, with 9 bases between. This CDR3 spans 13 amino acids. Germline V lookup: CDR1 GTSNPN, CDR2 SVGIG (reference sequence). Complete variable domain (other parts from reference TRBV30 and TRBJ1-5): SQTIHQWPATLVQPVGSPLSLECTVEGTSNPNLYWYRQAAGRGLQLLFYSVGIGQISSEVPQNLSASRPQDRQFILSSKKLLLSDSGFYLCAWSEEGYQPQHFGDGTRLSIL.